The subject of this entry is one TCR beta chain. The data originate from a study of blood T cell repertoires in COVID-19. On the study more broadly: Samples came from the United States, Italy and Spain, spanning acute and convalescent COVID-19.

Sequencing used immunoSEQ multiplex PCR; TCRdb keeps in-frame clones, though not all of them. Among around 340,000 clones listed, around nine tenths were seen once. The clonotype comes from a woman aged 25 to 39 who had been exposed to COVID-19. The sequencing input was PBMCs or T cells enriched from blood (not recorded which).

CDR3 in amino acids: CASRLGEADYNEQFF. The CDR3 region has the DNA TGTGCCAGCCGCCTAGGGGAGGCCGACTACAATGAGCAGTTCTTC. The chain is built from TRBV6-4 and TRBJ2-1, with D perhaps TRBD2 (6 bases). Trimming cost V 8 bases and J 3 bases, with 17 bases left between them. The CDR3 has 15 amino acids. Per germline, CDR1 MRHNA and CDR2 SNTAGT.